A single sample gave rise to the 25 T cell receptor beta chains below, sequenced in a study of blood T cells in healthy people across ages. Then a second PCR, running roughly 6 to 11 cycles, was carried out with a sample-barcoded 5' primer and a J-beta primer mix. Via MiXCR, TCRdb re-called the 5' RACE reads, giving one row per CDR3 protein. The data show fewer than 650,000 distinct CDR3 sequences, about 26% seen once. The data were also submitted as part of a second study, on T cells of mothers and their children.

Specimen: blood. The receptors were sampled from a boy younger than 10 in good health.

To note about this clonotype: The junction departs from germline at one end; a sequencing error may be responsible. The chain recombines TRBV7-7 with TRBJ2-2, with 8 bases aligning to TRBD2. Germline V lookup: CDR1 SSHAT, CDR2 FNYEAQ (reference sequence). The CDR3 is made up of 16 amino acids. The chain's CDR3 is CASSVRTSRNTGELFF. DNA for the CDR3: TGTGCTAGCAGCGTACGGACTAGCAGAAACACCGGGGAGCTGTTTTTT.

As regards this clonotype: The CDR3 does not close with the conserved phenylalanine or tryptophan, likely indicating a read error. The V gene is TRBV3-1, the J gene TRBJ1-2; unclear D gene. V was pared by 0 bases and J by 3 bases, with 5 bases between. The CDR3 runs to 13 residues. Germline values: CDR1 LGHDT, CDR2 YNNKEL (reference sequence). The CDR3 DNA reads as TGTGCCAGCAGCCAAGAACGGGACTATGGCTACACCGTC. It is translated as CASSQERDYGYTV.

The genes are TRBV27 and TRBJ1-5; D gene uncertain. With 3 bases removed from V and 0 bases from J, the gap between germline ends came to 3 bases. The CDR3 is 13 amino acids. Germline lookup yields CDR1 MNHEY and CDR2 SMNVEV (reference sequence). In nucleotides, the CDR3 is TGTGCCAGCAGTTTTTTTAGCAATCAGCCCCAGCATTTT. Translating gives CASSFFSNQPQHF.

DNA of the CDR3: TGTGCCAGGAGGGAGCCAGGGGGAGGAATAACTTCTGGGGCCAACGTCCTGACTTTC. Translation gives CARREPGGGITSGANVLTF. The genes are TRBV24-1 and TRBJ2-6; TRBD1 is a possible D gene (7 bases). The CDR3 has 19 residues. The germline CDR1 and CDR2 sequences are KGHDR and SFDVKD. Trimming cost V 11 bases and J 1 base, with 26 bases left between them.

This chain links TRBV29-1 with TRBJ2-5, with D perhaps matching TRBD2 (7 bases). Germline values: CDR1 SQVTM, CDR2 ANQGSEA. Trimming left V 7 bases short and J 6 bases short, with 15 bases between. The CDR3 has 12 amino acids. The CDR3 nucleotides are TGCAGCGGTACCGGGGGGCAGAAGACCCAGTACTTC. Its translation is CSGTGGQKTQYF.

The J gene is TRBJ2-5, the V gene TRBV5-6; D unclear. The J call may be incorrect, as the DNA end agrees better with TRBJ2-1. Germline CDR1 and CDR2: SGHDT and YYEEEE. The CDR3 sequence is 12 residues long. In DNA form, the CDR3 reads TGTGCCAGCAGCTTGTACCAGAGTGAGCAGTTCTTC. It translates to CASSLYQSEQFF.

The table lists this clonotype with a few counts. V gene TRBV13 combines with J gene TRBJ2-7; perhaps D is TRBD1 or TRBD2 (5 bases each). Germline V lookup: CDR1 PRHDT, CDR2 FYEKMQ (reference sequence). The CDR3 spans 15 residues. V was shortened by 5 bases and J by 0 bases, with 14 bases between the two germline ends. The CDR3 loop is CASSLPSRGSYEQYF. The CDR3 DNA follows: TGTGCCAGCAGCCTACCCTCGAGGGGCTCCTACGAGCAGTACTTC.

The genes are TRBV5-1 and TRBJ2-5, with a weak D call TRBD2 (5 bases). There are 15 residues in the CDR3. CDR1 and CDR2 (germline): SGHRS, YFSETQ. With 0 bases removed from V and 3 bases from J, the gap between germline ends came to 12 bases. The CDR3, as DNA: TGCGCCAGCAGCTTGGGTACTAGGCGAGAAGAGACCCAGTACTTC. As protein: CASSLGTRREETQYF.

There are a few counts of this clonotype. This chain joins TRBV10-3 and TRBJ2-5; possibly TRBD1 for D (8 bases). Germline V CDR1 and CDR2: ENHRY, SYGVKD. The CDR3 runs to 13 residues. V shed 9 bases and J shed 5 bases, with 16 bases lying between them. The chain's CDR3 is CAISQGGPETQYF. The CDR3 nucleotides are TGTGCCATTTCACAGGGGGGGCCGGAGACCCAGTACTTC.

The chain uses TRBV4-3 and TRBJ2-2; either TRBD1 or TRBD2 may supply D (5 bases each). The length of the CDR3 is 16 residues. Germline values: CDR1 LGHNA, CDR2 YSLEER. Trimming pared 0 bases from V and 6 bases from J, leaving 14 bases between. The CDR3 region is CASSQDRGFRAGELFF. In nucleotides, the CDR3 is TGCGCCAGCAGCCAAGATCGGGGCTTTAGGGCCGGGGAGCTGTTTTTT.

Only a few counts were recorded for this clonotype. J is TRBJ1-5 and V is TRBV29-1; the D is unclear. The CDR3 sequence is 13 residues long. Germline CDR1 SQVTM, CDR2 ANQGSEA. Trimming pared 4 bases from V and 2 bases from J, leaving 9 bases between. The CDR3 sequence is CSVGGIGNQPQHF. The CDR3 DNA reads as TGCAGCGTTGGGGGTATAGGCAATCAGCCCCAGCATTTT.

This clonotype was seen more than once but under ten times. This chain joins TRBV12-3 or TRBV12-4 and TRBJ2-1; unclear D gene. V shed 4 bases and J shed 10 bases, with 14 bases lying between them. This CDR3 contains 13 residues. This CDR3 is CASSSAWGREQFF. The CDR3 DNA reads TGTGCCAGCAGTTCGGCGTGGGGTCGGGAGCAGTTCTTC.

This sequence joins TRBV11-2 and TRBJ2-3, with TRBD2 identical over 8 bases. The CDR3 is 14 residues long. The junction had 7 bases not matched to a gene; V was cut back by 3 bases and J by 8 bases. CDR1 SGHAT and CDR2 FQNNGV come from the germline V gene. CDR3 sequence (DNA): TGTGCCAGCAGCTTGGCGGGGGGCGAAGGTACGCAGTATTTT. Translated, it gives CASSLAGGEGTQYF.

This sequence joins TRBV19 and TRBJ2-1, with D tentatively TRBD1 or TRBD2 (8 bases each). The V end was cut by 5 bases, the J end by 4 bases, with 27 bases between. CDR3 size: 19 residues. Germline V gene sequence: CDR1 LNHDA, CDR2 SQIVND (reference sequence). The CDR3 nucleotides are TGTGCCAGTAGTTTGGCGTCAGGGGGCCGGGAGGGCCATTACAATGAGCAGTTCTTC. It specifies CASSLASGGREGHYNEQFF.

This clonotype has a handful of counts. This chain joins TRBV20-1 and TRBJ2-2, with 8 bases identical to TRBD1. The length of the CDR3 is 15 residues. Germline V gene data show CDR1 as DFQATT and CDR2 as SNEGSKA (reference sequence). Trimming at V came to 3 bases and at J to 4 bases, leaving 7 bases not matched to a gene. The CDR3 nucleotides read TGCAGTGCTAGGGACAGGGTTAAGACCACCGGGGAGCTGTTTTTT. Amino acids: CSARDRVKTTGELFF.

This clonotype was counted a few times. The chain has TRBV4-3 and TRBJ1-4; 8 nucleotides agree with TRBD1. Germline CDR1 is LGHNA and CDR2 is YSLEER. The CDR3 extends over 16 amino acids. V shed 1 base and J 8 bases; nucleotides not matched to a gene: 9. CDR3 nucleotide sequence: TGCGCCAGCAGCCAAGGTGTTGGCAGGGGGCAAGAAAAACTGTTTTTT. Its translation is CASSQGVGRGQEKLFF.

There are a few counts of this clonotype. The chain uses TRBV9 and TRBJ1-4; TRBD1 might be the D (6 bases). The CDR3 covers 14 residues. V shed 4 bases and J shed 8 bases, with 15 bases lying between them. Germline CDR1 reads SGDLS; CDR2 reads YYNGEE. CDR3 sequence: CASSRGGHGEKLFF. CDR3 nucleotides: TGTGCCAGCAGCAGGGGGGGGCACGGGGAAAAACTGTTTTTT.

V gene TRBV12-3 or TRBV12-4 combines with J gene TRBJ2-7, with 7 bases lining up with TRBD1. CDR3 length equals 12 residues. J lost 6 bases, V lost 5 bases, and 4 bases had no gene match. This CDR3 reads CASSHTGVEQYF. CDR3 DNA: TGTGCCAGCAGTCATACAGGGGTCGAGCAGTACTTC.

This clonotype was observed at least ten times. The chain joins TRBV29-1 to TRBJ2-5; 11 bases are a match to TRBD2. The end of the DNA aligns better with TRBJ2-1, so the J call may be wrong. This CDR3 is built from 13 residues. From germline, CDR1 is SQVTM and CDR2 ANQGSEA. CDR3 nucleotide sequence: TGCAGCGTTGCGATAGCGGGAGGGAATGAGCAGTTCTTC. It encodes CSVAIAGGNEQFF.

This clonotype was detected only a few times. CDR3 nucleotide sequence: TGTGCCAGCAGCCTTCAGGGAGCGGGAGTACCCCAAGAGACCCAGTACTTC. Translating gives CASSLQGAGVPQETQYF. The chain recombines TRBV12-3 or TRBV12-4 with TRBJ2-5, with 8 bases aligning to TRBD2. V lost 6 bases, J lost 1 base, and 13 bases stayed unmatched. The CDR3 length is 17 residues.

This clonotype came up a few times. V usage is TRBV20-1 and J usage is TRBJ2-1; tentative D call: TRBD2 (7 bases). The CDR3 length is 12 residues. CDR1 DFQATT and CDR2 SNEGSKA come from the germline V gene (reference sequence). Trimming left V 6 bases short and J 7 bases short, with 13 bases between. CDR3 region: CSANKGGNEQFF. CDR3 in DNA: TGCAGTGCGAACAAGGGGGGGAATGAGCAGTTCTTC.

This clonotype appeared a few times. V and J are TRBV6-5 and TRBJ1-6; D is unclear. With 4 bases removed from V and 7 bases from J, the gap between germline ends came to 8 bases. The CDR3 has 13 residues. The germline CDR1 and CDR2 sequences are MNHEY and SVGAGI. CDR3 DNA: TGTGCCAGCAGTTGGAATGGAAATTCACCCCTCCACTTT. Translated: CASSWNGNSPLHF.

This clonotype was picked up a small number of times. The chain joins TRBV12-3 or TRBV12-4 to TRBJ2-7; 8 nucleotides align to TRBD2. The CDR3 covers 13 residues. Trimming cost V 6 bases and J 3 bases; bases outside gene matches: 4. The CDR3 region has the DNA TGTGCCAGCAGCCGGACTAGCTTCTACGAGCAGTACTTC. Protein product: CASSRTSFYEQYF.

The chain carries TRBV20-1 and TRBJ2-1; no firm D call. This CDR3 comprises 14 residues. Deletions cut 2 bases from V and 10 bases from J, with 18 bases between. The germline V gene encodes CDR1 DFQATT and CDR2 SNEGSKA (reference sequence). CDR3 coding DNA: TGCAGTGCTAGAAGGCTCGTCGGCGTTACGGAGCAGTTCTTC. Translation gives CSARRLVGVTEQFF.

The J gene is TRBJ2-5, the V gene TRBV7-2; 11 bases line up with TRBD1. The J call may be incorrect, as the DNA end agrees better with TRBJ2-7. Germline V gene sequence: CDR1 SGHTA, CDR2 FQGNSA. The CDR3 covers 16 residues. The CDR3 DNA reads TGTGCCAGCAGCTTAGTTACGGGACAGGGGGTCTACGAGCAGTACTTC. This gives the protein CASSLVTGQGVYEQYF.